These T cell receptor beta chains were read from a single sample in a study of Ad26.COV2.S vaccination and SARS-CoV-2 variants. The method was immunoSEQ multiplex PCR; TCRdb's version includes in-frame clones alone and lacks a portion of them. This sample has a few hundred thousand clones, with about 90% found just once. Specimen: peripheral blood, collected in a trial of Ad26.COV2.S vaccine versus placebo. These TCRs come from a person between 18 and 65 years old who received the Ad26.COV2.S COVID-19 vaccine or a placebo. Each CDR3 is given without its conserved first and last residue.

v_call cdr3_aa
TRBV5-1 ASSLGFSLGNYGYT
TRBV12-3/TRBV12-4 ASSFGSSYGYT
TRBV19 ASSGYIHEKLF
TRBV7-2 ASSLSRASEAF
TRBV7-2 ASSSDRGLPSYEQY
TRBV4-3 ASSPDRGLEKLF
TRBV6-6 ASSYSTPNSYEQY
TRBV25-1 ASRTEQETQY
TRBV2 ASRGDGHSYEQY
TRBV7-9 ASSKQAMNTEAF
TRBV7-2 ASSSRLAGVDEQF
TRBV9 ASNLAGGRGDEQF
TRBV6-2/TRBV6-3 ASSYLGQEYNEQF
TRBV3-1/TRBV3-2 ASSQRTLEQGAAKNIQY
TRBV7-2 ASSRSGGTYNEQF
TRBV29-1 SVVQRVYGYT
TRBV7-9 ASSLADRFYGYT
TRBV19 ASSPRGASNQPQH